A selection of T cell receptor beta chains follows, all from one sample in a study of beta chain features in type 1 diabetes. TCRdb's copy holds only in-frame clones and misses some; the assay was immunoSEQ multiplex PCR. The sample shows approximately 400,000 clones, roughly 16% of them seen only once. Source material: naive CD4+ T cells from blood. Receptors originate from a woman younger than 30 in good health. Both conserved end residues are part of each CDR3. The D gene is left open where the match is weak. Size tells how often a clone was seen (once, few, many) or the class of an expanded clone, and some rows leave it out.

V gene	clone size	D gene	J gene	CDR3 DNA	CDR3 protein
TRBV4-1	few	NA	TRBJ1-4	TGCGCCAGCAGCCAAGATCTAGAGAAGGCAACTAATGAAAAACTGTTTTTT	CASSQDLEKATNEKLFF
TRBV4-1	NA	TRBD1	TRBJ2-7	TGCGCCAGCAGCCAAGAATTCGCGGGACAGGTCTACGAGCAGTACTTC	CASSQEFAGQVYEQYF
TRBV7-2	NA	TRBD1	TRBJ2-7	TGTGCCAGCAGCTCGGGACAGGGGGGATACTACGAGCAGTACTTC	CASSSGQGGYYEQYF
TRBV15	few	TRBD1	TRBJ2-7	TGTGCCACCAGCAGAAGCGGGACAGGGAGGGATGCCGAGCAGTACTTC	CATSRSGTGRDAEQYF
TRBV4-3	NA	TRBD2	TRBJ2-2	TGCGCCAGCAGCCAAGCAAGCGGACTAGCGGGAGCGAGCACCGGGGAGCTGTTTTTT	CASSQASGLAGASTGELFF
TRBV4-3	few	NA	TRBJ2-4	TGCGCCAGCAGCCAAGATCACACTAGCAATAACATTCAGTACTTC	CASSQDHTSNNIQYF
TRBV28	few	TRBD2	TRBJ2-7	TGTGCCACCTTCAATGCGGGGGAGGGCCACGAGCAGTACTTC	CATFNAGEGHEQYF
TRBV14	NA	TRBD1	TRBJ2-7	TGTGCCAGCAGCCAACCGGACAGGAGGCACGAGCAGTACTTC	CASSQPDRRHEQYF
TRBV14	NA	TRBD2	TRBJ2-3	TGTGCCAGCAGCCAAGATTCACTAGCGGTCACAGATACGCAGTATTTT	CASSQDSLAVTDTQYF
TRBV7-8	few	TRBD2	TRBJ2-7	TGTGCCAGCAGCCGGACTAGCGGGGCCTTCTCCTACGAGCAGTACTTC	CASSRTSGAFSYEQYF
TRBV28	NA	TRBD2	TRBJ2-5	TGTGCCAGCAGTTTGTTAGCGGGAGGAGGAGAGACCCAGTACTTC	CASSLLAGGGETQYF
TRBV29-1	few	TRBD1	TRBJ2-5	TGCAGCGTTGGACAGGGGGACCAAGAGACCCAGTACTTC	CSVGQGDQETQYF
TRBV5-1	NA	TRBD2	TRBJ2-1	TGCGCCAGCAGCCTGACTAGCGGGATATCGGGTGAGCAGTTCTTC	CASSLTSGISGEQFF
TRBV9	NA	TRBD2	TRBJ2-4	TGTGCCAGCAGCCCGACTAGCGGGATAGCCAAAAACATTCAGTACTTC	CASSPTSGIAKNIQYF
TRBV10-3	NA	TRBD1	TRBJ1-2	TGTGCCATCAGTGCTGGACAGGGCGACTATGGCTACACCTTC	CAISAGQGDYGYTF
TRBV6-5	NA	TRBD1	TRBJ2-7	TGTGCCAGCAGTTACATGGGACAGGGGACCTACGAGCAGTACTTC	CASSYMGQGTYEQYF
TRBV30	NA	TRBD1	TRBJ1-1	TGTGCCTGGGATCCGCTTGGGACAGCTGAAGCTTTCTTT	CAWDPLGTAEAFF
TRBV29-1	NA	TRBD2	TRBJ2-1	TGCAGCGTTGAGAAGACTAGCGGGACCGATGAGCAGTTCTTC	CSVEKTSGTDEQFF
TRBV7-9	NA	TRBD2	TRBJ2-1	TGTGCCAGCAGCTTAAACAGCGGGAGGATCAATGAGCAGTTCTTC	CASSLNSGRINEQFF
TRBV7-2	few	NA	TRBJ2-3	TGTGCCAGCAGCCGAGGGACTCGCGGGAAGACAGATACGCAGTATTTT	CASSRGTRGKTDTQYF
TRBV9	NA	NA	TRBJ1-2	TGTGCCAGCAGCACAACGACAGTGCCTACTAACTATGGCTACACCTTC	CASSTTTVPTNYGYTF
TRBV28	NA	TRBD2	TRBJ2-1	TGTGCCAGCAGGTCCAGCGGGGCTAATTACAATGAGCAGTTCTTC	CASRSSGANYNEQFF
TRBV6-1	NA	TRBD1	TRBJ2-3	TGTGCCAGCAGCCCGGACAGGGGGCCAGATACGCAGTATTTT	CASSPDRGPDTQYF
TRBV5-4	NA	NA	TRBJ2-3	TGTGCCAGCAGCTTCGGACAGCGCACAGATACGCAGTATTTT	CASSFGQRTDTQYF
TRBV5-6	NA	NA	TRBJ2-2	TGTGCCAGCAGCTCCGGAGGGGGACAGTACACCGGGGAGCTGTTTTTT	CASSSGGGQYTGELFF
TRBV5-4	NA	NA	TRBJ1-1	TGTGCCAGCAGCTTGGGCGGGGCGGAGAACACTGAAGCTTTCTTT	CASSLGGAENTEAFF
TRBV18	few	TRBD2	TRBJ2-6	TGTGCCAGCTCACCCGGCGGGGGACCTGGGGCCAACGTCCTGACTTTC	CASSPGGGPGANVLTF
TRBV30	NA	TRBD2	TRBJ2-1	TGTGCCTTGCGGGAGGCCCACGATGAGCAGTTCTTC	CALREAHDEQFF
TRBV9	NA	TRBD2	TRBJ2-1	TGTGCCAGCAGCGCCCTAGCGGGAGCGGGGAATGAGCAGTTCTTC	CASSALAGAGNEQFF
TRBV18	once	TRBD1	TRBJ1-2	TGTGCCAGCTCACCAAGCAGGGGGCGTAACTATGGCTACACCTTC	CASSPSRGRNYGYTF
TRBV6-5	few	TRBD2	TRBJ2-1	TGTGCCAGCACCCCGGGACTATCCTACAATGAGCAGTTCTTC	CASTPGLSYNEQFF
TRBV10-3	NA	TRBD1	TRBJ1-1	TGTGCCATCGCGACAGGGAAGGACACTGAAGCTTTCTTT	CAIATGKDTEAFF
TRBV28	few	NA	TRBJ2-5	TGTGCCAGCAGTTTACCCCTGGGCCTTCAAGAGACCCAGTACTTC	CASSLPLGLQETQYF
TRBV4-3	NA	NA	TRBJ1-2	TGCGCCAGCAGCCAAGTAGGGGACTCAGCCTATGGCTACACCTTC	CASSQVGDSAYGYTF
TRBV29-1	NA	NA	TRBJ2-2	TGCAGCGTTGGATACAGGTTGTCGAACACCGGGGAGCTGTTTTTT	CSVGYRLSNTGELFF
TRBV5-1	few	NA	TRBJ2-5	TGCGCCAGCAGGGACTCCCGCGGAAAGACCCAGTACTTC	CASRDSRGKTQYF
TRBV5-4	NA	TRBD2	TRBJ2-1	TGTGCCAGCAGCCCAGGACTAGCGGGAGATTTCAATGAGCAGTTCTTC	CASSPGLAGDFNEQFF
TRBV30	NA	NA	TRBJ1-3	TGTGCCTGGGTTCGGCGGGGGACCTCTGGAAACACCATATATTTT	CAWVRRGTSGNTIYF
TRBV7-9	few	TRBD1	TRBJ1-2	TGTGCCAGCAGCCCCAGGACAGGGCATGGCTACACCTTC	CASSPRTGHGYTF
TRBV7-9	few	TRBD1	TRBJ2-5	TGTGCCAGCAGCTTAGAGACAGGGGGAGAGACCCAGTACTTC	CASSLETGGETQYF
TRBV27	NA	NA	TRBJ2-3	TGTGCCAGCAGTTTAGGGGCCACAGATACGCAGTATTTT	CASSLGATDTQYF
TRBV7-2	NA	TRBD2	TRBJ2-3	TGTGCCAGCAGCTTATTCTCTGGACTAGCGGGAACAGATACGCAGTATTTT	CASSLFSGLAGTDTQYF
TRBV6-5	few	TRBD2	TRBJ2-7	TGTGCCAGCAGTTACGTGAGCGGGAGGGCCAACGAGCAGTACTTC	CASSYVSGRANEQYF
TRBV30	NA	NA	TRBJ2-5	TGTGCCTGGAGTGTAACCCCCGATACAACCCAGTACTTC	CAWSVTPDTTQYF
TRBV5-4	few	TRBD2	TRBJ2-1	TGTGCCAGCAGCTTGGGAGTAGCGGGAGGGCCAAGTGAGCAGTTCTTC	CASSLGVAGGPSEQFF
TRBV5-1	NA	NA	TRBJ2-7	TGCGCCAGCAGCTTTAGCCCCAGTGCGGACGAGCAGTACTTC	CASSFSPSADEQYF
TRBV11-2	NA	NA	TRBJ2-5	TGTGCCAGCAGCCCGTTGGACGGGGACCAAGAGACCCAGTACTTC	CASSPLDGDQETQYF
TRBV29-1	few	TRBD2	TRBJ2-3	TGCAGCGTTGGTCGGGGGAGGGGAGATACGCAGTATTTT	CSVGRGRGDTQYF
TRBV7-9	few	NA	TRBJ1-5	TGTGCCAGCAGCTTGGAGGGGTCTGGCAATCAGCCCCAGCATTTT	CASSLEGSGNQPQHF
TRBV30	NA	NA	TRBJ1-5	TGTGCCTGGAGTCAGAGGGAGATTCAGCCCCAGCATTTT	CAWSQREIQPQHF
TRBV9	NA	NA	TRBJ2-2	TGTGCCAGCAGCGTAGGGGACACAGCTCGAACCGGGGAGCTGTTTTTT	CASSVGDTARTGELFF
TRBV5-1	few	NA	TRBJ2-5	TGCGCCAGCAGCTCCCGGGAACAAGAGACCCAGTACTTC	CASSSREQETQYF
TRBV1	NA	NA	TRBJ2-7	TGCACCAGCAGCCGAAAACTAGCGATGAGCTCCTACGAGCAGTACTTC	CTSSRKLAMSSYEQYF
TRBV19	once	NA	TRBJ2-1	TGTGCCAGTAAGGTCACCGTGGGACAAGAGCAGTTCTTC	CASKVTVGQEQFF